This T cell receptor (beta chain) was documented in a study of Tregs in tolerant kidney transplant recipients. Trimming cost V 2 bases and J 7 bases, with 1 base left between them. The CDR3 has 10 residues. Germline V gene sequence: CDR1 SNHLY, CDR2 FYNNEI. The nonmyeloablative bone marrow transplants came from related graft donors, with transient mixed chimerism. Unstimulated regulatory T cells (CD4+CD25+CD127-), CD4+CD25- non-regulatory cells, CD4 and CD8 cells were FACS-sorted from thawed PBMCs. In the case of this clone: Given the absence of the conserved phenylalanine or tryptophan at the CDR3 end, a read error is likely.

TCRdb's table, derived via immunoSEQ multiplex PCR, lists solely in-frame clones and lacks some. The data show some 57,000 clones, roughly nine tenths seen once. The rearrangement links TRBV2 to TRBJ2-3, with D unresolved. The starting material was CD8+ T cells from blood (PBMCs), obtained 24 months after the transplant. This clonotype originated in a human patient who received a combined kidney and bone marrow transplant. Some T cells may originate from the graft donor. DNA for the CDR3: TGTGCCAGCAGTGAAAATACGCAGTATGTT. Its protein product is CASSENTQYV.